This T cell receptor beta chain originates from a study of cytomegalovirus exposure and HLA in healthy donors. Background on the study: Early on, a data release was issued that held 80 million or so unique TCRs from HLA-typed donors.

On this clone: No antigen is known for it.

There are 15 residues in the CDR3. Germline-derived CDR1 and CDR2 are MNHEY and SVGAGI. V lost 4 bases and J lost 1; bases outside the gene matches: 6. A multiplex PCR was run with 60 Vbeta primers and 13 Jbeta primers. The assay was immunoSEQ multiplex PCR, and TCRdb's table has in-frame clones only and misses some. The sample records about 190,000 clones, around nine tenths being singletons. The study's findings and limits: Immune exposure information available was restricted to CMV serostatus. Reports credit the classifier with highly specific, highly sensitive diagnosis of cytomegalovirus status.

Specimen: PBMCs. V usage is TRBV6-5 and J usage is TRBJ1-1, with 7 nucleotides matching TRBD1. This sequence originates from a woman between 18 and 29 years old in good health and CMV-seronegative. CDR3 amino acids: CASSSRGPWNTEAFF. CDR3 DNA sequence: TGTGCCAGCAGTTCTAGGGGGCCTTGGAACACTGAAGCTTTCTTT.